This section outlines one T cell receptor (beta chain) sequence together with its context. Which antigen it targets is not known. Base qualities are missing; no much larger clone stands one base away. The data stem from a study of radiation and T cells in renal cell carcinoma (dated by TCRdb to 2018 to 2020). For the study in its entirety: The samples were obtained from a clinical trial, where primary renal cell carcinomas were treated with 15 Gy stereotactic body radiation therapy and then removed by nephrectomy 4 weeks afterward. In the approximately 58 samples combined, about 4 million unique CDR3 nucleotide sequences were found, encoding 2.5 million or so unique CDR3 amino acid sequences. In total, some 50 samples underwent TCR beta sequencing: approximately 26 tumors plus 27 peripheral blood samples.

The meaning of the sample's time point label: blood 2 weeks post-SBRT. The treatment or condition label for this specimen denotes: 15 Gy SBRT to primary tumor, nephrectomy 4 weeks later. To follow tumor-enriched clonotypes, serial peripheral blood was collected from radiation-treated patients at baseline and at 2 weeks and 4 weeks after SBRT. Every patient had renal cell carcinoma of clear cell pathology. Genomic DNA for TCR sequencing was prepared using the QIAamp DNA Blood Mini Kit (Qiagen). Samples were included in the analyses only if all quality control checks were passed. TCR beta libraries were generated from genomic DNA with the immunoSEQ kit, following the manufacturer's recommendations. Library preparation used a first multiplex PCR with proprietary primers, then a second PCR adding unique barcodes, with bead cleanups after each round. Each sample batch included a kit-provided positive control reaction and a negative control reaction. The final libraries were assessed on an Agilent 4200 TapeStation D1000 ScreenTape, pooled by volume, and quantified by qPCR. Sequencing ran on an Illumina NextSeq500 with a MidOutput 150-cycle cartridge, using 156 Read1 and 15 Index1 cycles with kit custom primers. The pooled library was loaded at about 0.96 pM, and roughly 20% PhiX control was spiked in. Processing in the source paper ran as follows. The vendor-processed data were analyzed in R, and a clonotype was defined as all T cells that share the same CDR3 nucleotide sequence. In the clone abundance analyses, frequencies were normalized to the 10,000 most abundant clones in each sample. Public T cell clones, which averaged fewer than five per sample, were excluded before analysis. Tumor-enriched clonotypes and baseline blood-enriched clonotypes were defined as those with an abundance difference of at least 32-fold between compartments. A beta-binomial differential abundance model was used to identify clonotypes that were expanded or contracted between blood time points. Similarity between tumor and blood repertoires was quantified using the Baroni-Urbani and Buser coefficient, and groups were compared with two-tailed Wilcoxon tests in R. In TCRdb, the immuneACCESS table is reduced to in-frame sequences with V and J assigned. These tables do not hold every clone; where another copy was compared, an unresolved V gene accounts for under half, and the others remain unexplained. The DNA was the basis for D and trimming; V, J and clone size are from that table. The sample contains tens of thousands of clones, roughly 79% of them found a single time. The top ten clones comprise 6.8% of the sample.

V drops 4 bases and J drops 5 bases, leaving 9 bases in between. The CDR3, cysteine through phenylalanine, is 13 amino acids long. CDR3 DNA only is kept here, 39 bases in frame from base 1. CDR1 and CDR2 are read off the germline V gene (reference sequence) as SGHNT and YYREEE. Points the paper makes about the study in general: Tracking of blood repertoire dynamics stopped at approximately four weeks after treatment, with no follow-up past that point. Top tumor clonotypes rose in blood from baseline to 2 weeks post-radiation, then contracted by 4 weeks, suggesting transient expansion of tumor-resident clones. The single-armed trial design could not address effects of radiation dose or scheduling on the TCR repertoire. Because pretreatment tumor biopsies were not available, the baseline intratumoral presence of clonotypes could not be determined.

The sequence is built from TRBV5-4 and TRBJ1-4; the D gene is not confidently resolved. The receptor's source is a man aged 60 to 69 with renal cell carcinoma. This specimen was blood, taken from a patient whose treatment included radiotherapy and nephrectomy. The DNA sequence is as follows: TGTGCCAGCAGCCCGGGAGGAAATGAAAAACTGTTTTTT. Protein translation: CASSPGGNEKLFF.